These 13 T cell receptor beta chains came from one sample sequenced in a study of blood T cell repertoires in COVID-19. Repertoires were generated with immunoSEQ multiplex PCR, while TCRdb's copy carries only in-frame clones and drops some. The table includes approximately 100,000 clones, 85% to 90% detected once. The sequenced sample was peripheral blood. The receptors originated from a human donor with acute or convalescent COVID-19. The donor label of this sample is uncertain.

This clone is medium-sized in the sample. V and J are TRBV27 and TRBJ2-1, with 10 bases aligning to TRBD1. CDR3 size: 19 residues. The V gene's germline CDR1 is MNHEY and CDR2 SMNVEV (reference sequence). V was pared by 3 bases and J by 5 bases, with 16 bases of the junction left unmatched. CDR3 protein: CASSFRDRGSLRVDNEQFF. In DNA form, the CDR3 reads TGTGCCAGCAGTTTCCGGGACAGGGGCTCCCTCCGAGTGGACAATGAGCAGTTCTTC.

V and J are TRBV28 and TRBJ1-6; D might be TRBD1 (6 bases). Germline CDR1 reads MDHEN; CDR2 reads SYDVKM. The CDR3 totals 17 residues. Deletions cut 3 bases from V and 0 bases from J, with 12 bases between. Written as DNA, the CDR3 is TGTGCCAGCAGTTTCACAGGGCCCAGCTCCTATAATTCACCCCTCCACTTT. Residues: CASSFTGPSSYNSPLHF.

J is TRBJ2-3 and V is TRBV4-2; tentatively, D is TRBD2 (6 bases). Germline CDR1 reads LGHNA; CDR2 reads YNFKEQ. Trimming took 4 bases from V and 3 from J, leaving 20 bases between them. The CDR3 contains 17 residues. CDR3 amino acids: CASSLSTAGGGTDTQYF. For the CDR3, the DNA is TGTGCCAGCAGCCTGTCCACAGCGGGTGGGGGGACAGATACGCAGTATTTT.

The chain recombines TRBV4-3 with TRBJ1-5; D gene uncertain. This CDR3 spans 15 amino acids. Per the germline V gene, CDR1 is LGHNA and CDR2 is YSLEER. With 0 bases removed from V and 3 bases from J, the gap between germline ends came to 9 bases. The CDR3 loop reads CASSQDRHNNQPQHF. For the CDR3, the DNA is TGCGCCAGCAGCCAAGATCGTCACAACAATCAGCCCCAGCATTTT.

The chain couples TRBV6-5 to TRBJ1-5; TRBD1 matches at 7 bases. The CDR3 is made up of 13 amino acids. The germline V gene has CDR1 MNHEY and CDR2 SVGAGI. V shed 7 bases and J 3 bases; nucleotides not matched to a gene: 3. The CDR3 sequence: CASIGTVNQPQHF. DNA for the CDR3: TGTGCCAGCATAGGGACAGTCAATCAGCCCCAGCATTTT.

There are a few counts of this clone. The CDR3 bases are TGTGCCTGGAGTGTACAGACCTCACCCCTCCACTTT. Encoded protein: CAWSVQTSPLHF. The chain joins TRBV30 to TRBJ1-6; D remains unclear. Germline-derived CDR1 and CDR2 are GTSNPN and SVGIG (reference sequence). The CDR3 runs 12 residues. Trimming removed 0 bases from V and 10 bases from J, with 7 bases in between.

The V gene is TRBV4-3, the J gene TRBJ1-1; perhaps TRBD1 as D (6 bases). The CDR3 is 14 residues long. CDR1 is LGHNA, CDR2 YSLEER, per germline. Between the trimmed V and J ends, which lost 3 bases and 3 bases, there was a span of 11 bases. CDR3 sequence: CASSQDSMDTEAFF. The CDR3 DNA sequence: TGCGCCAGCAGCCAGGACAGTATGGACACTGAAGCTTTCTTT.

The chain employs TRBV7-2 and TRBJ2-1, with D maybe TRBD2 (6 bases). This CDR3 spans 13 amino acids. CDR1 is SGHTA, CDR2 FQGNSA, per germline. V was cut by 1 base and J by 6 bases, with 7 bases left in between. This CDR3 is CASSLVGGNEQFF. For the CDR3, the DNA is TGTGCCAGCAGCTTAGTCGGGGGCAATGAGCAGTTCTTC.

The chain joins TRBV5-1 to TRBJ2-2, with TRBD1 identical over 8 bases. The J segment lost 5 bases and the V segment lost 3 bases, leaving 3 bases of the junction unmatched. The CDR3 sequence is 14 residues long. Germline V lookup: CDR1 SGHRS, CDR2 YFSETQ. This CDR3 is CASSSYRGTGELFF. The CDR3 nucleotides are TGCGCCAGCAGCTCTTACAGGGGGACCGGGGAGCTGTTTTTT. Supplemented by reference TRBV5-1 and TRBJ2-2, the full variable domain reads KAGVTQTPRYLIKTRGQQVTLSCSPISGHRSVSWYQQTPGQGLQFLFEYFSETQRNKGNFPGRFSGRQFSNSRSEMNVSTLELGDSALYLCASSSYRGTGELFFGEGSRLTVL.

This chain connects TRBV6-2 or TRBV6-3 to TRBJ1-4; D remains unclear. The germline V gene encodes CDR1 MNHEY and CDR2 SVGEGT. V lost 7 bases and J lost 3, with 21 bases in between. This CDR3 spans 17 amino acids. The CDR3 DNA reads as TGTGCCAGCAACCCCGCGGCCTCCTCGACGGCTAATGAAAAACTGTTTTTT. Protein product: CASNPAASSTANEKLFF.

This rearrangement joins TRBV18 to TRBJ2-1; maybe TRBD2 (6 bases). V was shortened by 2 bases and J by 6 bases, with 11 bases between the two germline ends. The germline gives CDR1 KGHSH, CDR2 LQKENI. The CDR3 is made up of 14 amino acids. The DNA of the CDR3 is TGTGCCAGCTCACCAGGTCCCGGGAGCAATGAGCAGTTCTTC. Protein sequence: CASSPGPGSNEQFF.

The rearrangement joins TRBV7-3 to TRBJ2-2; D is uncertain. The CDR3 is 17 residues long. In germline, CDR1 is SGHTA, CDR2 FQGTGA. The germline V and J ends were trimmed by 5 bases and 1 base, with 17 bases remaining between them. In DNA form, the CDR3 reads TGTGCCAGCAGCCCCCAAGTATATCGGGTGAACACCGGGGAGCTGTTTTTT. Amino acids: CASSPQVYRVNTGELFF.

V is TRBV3-1 (or the pseudogene TRBV3-2) and J is TRBJ2-3; 10 bases are a match to TRBD2. This CDR3 spans 17 amino acids. The V segment lost 2 bases and the J segment 0 bases; nucleotides outside the gene matches: 5. From germline, CDR1 is LGHDT and CDR2 YNNKEL (reference sequence). The CDR3 loop is CASSQPKTSGSTDTQYF. CDR3 nucleotides: TGTGCCAGCAGCCAACCTAAGACTAGCGGGAGCACAGATACGCAGTATTTT.